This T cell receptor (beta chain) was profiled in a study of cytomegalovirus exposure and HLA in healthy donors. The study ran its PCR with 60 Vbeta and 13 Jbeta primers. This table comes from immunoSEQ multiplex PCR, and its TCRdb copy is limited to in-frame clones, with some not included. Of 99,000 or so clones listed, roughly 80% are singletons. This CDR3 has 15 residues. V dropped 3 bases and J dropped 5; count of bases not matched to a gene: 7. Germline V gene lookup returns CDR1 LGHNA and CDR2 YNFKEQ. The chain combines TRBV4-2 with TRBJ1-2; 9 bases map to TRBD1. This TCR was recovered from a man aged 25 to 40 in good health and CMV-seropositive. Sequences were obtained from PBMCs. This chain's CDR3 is CASSQGGQGLYGYTF. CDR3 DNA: TGTGCCAGCAGCCAGGGGGGACAGGGTTTATATGGCTACACCTTC.